One sample yielded the 5 T cell receptor beta chains listed below, sequenced in a study of CD8 T cells in ankylosing spondylitis. TCRdb itself ran the 5' RACE reads through MiXCR, one entry per CDR3 protein. The table has about 33,000 distinct CDR3 sequences, 9.5% to 11% seen once. Sequencing was performed on synovial fluid, either unsorted or a sorted T cell fraction (not recorded which). All receptors come from a male donor with ankylosing spondylitis.

This clonotype was observed a handful of times. The genes are TRBV4-3 and TRBJ2-1, with D perhaps matching TRBD1 (5 bases). V lost 4 bases, J lost 9 bases, and 10 bases lay in between. Germline CDR1 is LGHNA and CDR2 is YSLEER. The CDR3 has 12 residues. Written as DNA, the CDR3 is TGCGCCAGCAGCCCAGGGCTCGGTGAGCAGTTCTTC. It is translated as CASSPGLGEQFF.

This clonotype appeared many times. The V call is TRBV7-8, the J call TRBJ2-7, with a possible D match to TRBD1 (5 bases). V was clipped by 5 bases and J by 3 bases, with 17 bases between them. The CDR3 has 15 residues. The germline gives CDR1 SGHVS, CDR2 FQNEAQ. The CDR3 DNA is TGTGCCAGCAGCCTTACGACAGTAGTCCTCTACGAGCAGTACTTC. It encodes CASSLTTVVLYEQYF.

The chain joins TRBV10-3 to TRBJ1-3, with D maybe TRBD1 (6 bases). Germline CDR1 ENHRY, CDR2 SYGVKD. The V and J ends lost 10 bases and 0 bases respectively, with 13 bases between them. This CDR3 is built from 14 residues. The DNA of the CDR3 is TGTGCCACGGCCGCGGACAGCTCTGGAAACACCATATATTTT. Translating it yields CATAADSSGNTIYF.

The chain has TRBV7-3 and TRBJ2-2; D is undetermined. The germline V and J ends were trimmed by 3 bases and 0 bases, with 5 bases remaining between them. The CDR3 runs to 14 residues. The germline gives CDR1 SGHTA, CDR2 FQGTGA. CDR3 sequence (DNA): TGTGCCAGCAGCTTTCAGGCGAACACCGGGGAGCTGTTTTTT. Protein sequence: CASSFQANTGELFF. The complete variable domain, with remaining parts taken from reference TRBV7-3 and TRBJ2-2, reads GAGVSQTPSNKVTEKGKYVELRCDPISGHTALYWYRQSLGQGPEFLIYFQGTGAADDSGLPNDRFFAVRPEGSVSTLKIQRTERGDSAVYLCASSFQANTGELFFGEGSRLTVL.

This clonotype occurred a few times. This chain uses TRBV4-3 with TRBJ2-1, with TRBD2 matching 7 bases. V shed 3 bases and J 9 bases; nucleotides not matched to a gene: 8. The CDR3 has 14 amino acids. CDR1 is LGHNA, CDR2 YSLEER, per germline. The CDR3 DNA sequence: TGCGCCAGCAGCCAGGCGGGGGTTGCAAGTGAGCAGTTCTTC. Protein product: CASSQAGVASEQFF.